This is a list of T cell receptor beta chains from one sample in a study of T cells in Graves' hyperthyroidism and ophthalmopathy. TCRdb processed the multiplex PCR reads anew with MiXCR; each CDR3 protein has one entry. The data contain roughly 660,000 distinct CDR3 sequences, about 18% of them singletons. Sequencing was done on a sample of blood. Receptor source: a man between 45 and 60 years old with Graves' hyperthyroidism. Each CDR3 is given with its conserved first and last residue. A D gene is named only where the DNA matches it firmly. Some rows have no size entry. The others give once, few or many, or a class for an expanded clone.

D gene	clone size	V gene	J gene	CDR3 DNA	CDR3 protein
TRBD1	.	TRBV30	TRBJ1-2	TGTGCCTGGAGTGTAGCCCCGGGACAGCGCTATGGCTACACCTTC	CAWSVAPGQRYGYTF
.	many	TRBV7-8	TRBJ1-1	TGTGCCAGCAGCTCGACGGGACTCTTGAACACTGAAGCTTTCTTT	CASSSTGLLNTEAFF
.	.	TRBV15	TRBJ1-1	TGTGCCACCAGCAGACCTCTCGGGGGCTTAAACACTGAAGCTTTCTTT	CATSRPLGGLNTEAFF
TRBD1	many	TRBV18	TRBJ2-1	TGTGCCAGCAGCCCGCGGACAGGGAACAATGAGCAGTTCTTC	CASSPRTGNNEQFF
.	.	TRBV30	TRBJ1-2	TGTGCCTGGAGTTCTAACAGGGCACTTGTCTATGGCTACACCTTC	CAWSSNRALVYGYTF
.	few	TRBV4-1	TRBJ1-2	TGCGCCAGCAGCCAAGGGGCCCACCTCTATGGCTACACCTTC	CASSQGAHLYGYTF
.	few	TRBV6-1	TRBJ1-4	TGTGCCAGCAGTACCCCAGGGGCTAATGAAAAACTGTTTTTT	CASSTPGANEKLFF
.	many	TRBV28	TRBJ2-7	TGTGCCAGCAGTTTTTTTAGGCAGGGTGGGGGCCTCTACGAGCAGTACTTC	CASSFFRQGGGLYEQYF
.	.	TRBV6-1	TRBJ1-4	TGTGCCAGCAGTGGTCGGGATAATGAAAAACTGTTTTTT	CASSGRDNEKLFF
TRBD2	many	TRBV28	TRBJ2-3	TGTGCCAGCAGTTTACAACTAGCGGAAGGCAGCACAGATACGCAGTATTTT	CASSLQLAEGSTDTQYF
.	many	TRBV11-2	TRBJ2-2	TGTGCCAGCAGCTTCCAGAGCACGGAGGGGGAGCTGTTTTTT	CASSFQSTEGELFF
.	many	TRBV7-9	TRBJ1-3	TGTGCCAGCAGTGACAGTAACTCTGGAAACACCATATATTTT	CASSDSNSGNTIYF
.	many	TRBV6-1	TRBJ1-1	TGTGCCAGCAGTTTCCTGGACCTCCCGGGTGAAGCTTTCTTT	CASSFLDLPGEAFF
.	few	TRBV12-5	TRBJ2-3	TGTGCTAGTGGTTTGGTAAAGGTCCCGATAACATATACGCAGTATTTT	CASGLVKVPITYTQYF
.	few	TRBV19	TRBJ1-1	TGTGCCAGTCCCCCGCCCGCGGGGGCAAACCCTATGAACACTGAAGCTTTCTTT	CASPPPAGANPMNTEAFF
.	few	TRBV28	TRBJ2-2	TGTGCCAGTCCCTCTTGGACCGGGGAGCTGTTTTTT	CASPSWTGELFF